This T cell receptor beta chain emerged from a study of T cell responses to AZD1222 COVID-19 vaccine. Using immunoSEQ multiplex PCR, the repertoire was profiled, and TCRdb retains in-frame clones only, with some absent. Of about 81,000 clones in the sample, around 90% were seen once. V was pared by 4 bases and J by 5 bases, with 6 bases between. CDR3 length: 12 amino acids. The sequencing here drew on peripheral blood, taken 28 days after the second AZD1222 dose. The TCR comes from an adult who received the AZD1222 COVID-19 vaccine. This rearrangement joins TRBV23-1 to TRBJ2-1; D is uncertain. TRBV23-1 is reported as an ORF; its role is uncertain. CDR3 protein: CASSRADNEQFF. CDR3 coding DNA: TGCGCCAGCAGTCGGGCAGACAATGAGCAGTTCTTC.